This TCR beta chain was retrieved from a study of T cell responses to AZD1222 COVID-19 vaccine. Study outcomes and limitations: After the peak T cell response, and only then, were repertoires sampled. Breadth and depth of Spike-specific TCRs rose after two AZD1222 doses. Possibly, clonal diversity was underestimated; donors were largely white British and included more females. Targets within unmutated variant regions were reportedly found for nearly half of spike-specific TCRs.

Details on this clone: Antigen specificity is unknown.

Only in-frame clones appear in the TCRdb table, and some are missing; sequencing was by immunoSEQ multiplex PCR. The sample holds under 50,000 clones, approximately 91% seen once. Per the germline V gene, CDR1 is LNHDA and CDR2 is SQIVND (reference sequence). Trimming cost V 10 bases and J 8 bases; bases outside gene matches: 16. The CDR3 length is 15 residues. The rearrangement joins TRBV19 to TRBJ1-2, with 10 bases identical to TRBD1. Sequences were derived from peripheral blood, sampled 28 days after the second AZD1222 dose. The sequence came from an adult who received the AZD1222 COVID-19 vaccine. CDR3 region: CATLTATGGAGGYTF. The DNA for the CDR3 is TGTGCCACCCTAACCGCGACAGGGGGCGCGGGAGGCTACACCTTC.